This record covers a single T cell receptor beta chain. V lost 1 base to trimming and J lost 8 bases; unmatched junction nucleotides: 2. CDR3 length equals 13 residues. Germline V gene data show CDR1 as SGHVS and CDR2 as FNYEAQ. Here immunoSEQ multiplex PCR was the method, and the copy in TCRdb shows in-frame clones only, minus some. The data contain approximately 100,000 clones, roughly 93% of them singletons. This sample is part of a study of T cell changes during pregnancy in multiple sclerosis. This receptor was obtained from a female donor with multiple sclerosis, enrolled in a pregnancy study. Sequencing used peripheral blood, obtained in the first trimester of pregnancy. The V gene is TRBV7-6, the J gene TRBJ2-1, with 7 bases lining up with TRBD2. CDR3 region: CASSLGGGDEQFF. The CDR3 nucleotides are TGTGCCAGCAGCTTAGGTGGGGGGGATGAGCAGTTCTTC.